Each of the 10 T cell receptor beta chains below was sequenced from the same sample in a study of blood T cell repertoires in COVID-19. Profiled with immunoSEQ multiplex PCR; TCRdb holds only in-frame clones, not every one. This sample yields 150,000 to 200,000 clones, of which 75% to 85% are seen a single time; 17% belongs to the top ten. The sequenced material came from PBMCs or T cells enriched from blood (not recorded which). The receptors originated from a woman between 45 and 60 years old with acute COVID-19.

The chain links TRBV7-9 to TRBJ1-1; D is unclear. The CDR3 is made up of 16 amino acids. Germline CDR1 and CDR2: SEHNR and FQNEAQ (reference sequence). V was shortened by 6 bases and J by 1 base, with 18 bases between the two germline ends. The CDR3 nucleotides are TGTGCCAGCAGATCCGCCGTTGCTCGGGGGAACACTGAAGCTTTCTTT. It translates to CASRSAVARGNTEAFF.

The rearrangement links TRBV5-1 to TRBJ2-3; D possibly corresponds to TRBD2 (7 bases). Germline loops: CDR1 SGHRS, CDR2 YFSETQ. This CDR3 has 13 residues. The V end was cut by 4 bases, the J end by 2 bases, with 8 bases between. The CDR3 coding sequence is TGCGCCAGCAGCGCGGGGGCCACAGATACGCAGTATTTT. Translating it yields CASSAGATDTQYF.

The V and J genes are TRBV6-1 and TRBJ1-4; 7 bases are a match to TRBD1. With V trimmed by 3 bases and J by 3 bases, 4 bases remained unmatched. The germline gives CDR1 MNHNS, CDR2 SASEGT. The CDR3 covers 15 residues. CDR3 amino acids: CASSDRGASNEKLFF. CDR3 bases: TGTGCCAGCAGTGACAGGGGGGCGTCTAATGAAAAACTGTTTTTT.

This clone was recorded a few times. The J gene is TRBJ1-5, the V gene TRBV14; TRBD1 is a possible D gene (6 bases). Trimming pared 1 base from V and 9 bases from J, leaving 10 bases between. CDR3 length equals 13 residues. Germline CDR1 and CDR2: SGHDN and FVKESK. As DNA, the CDR3 is TGTGCCAGCAGCCAAGCGGAAGGGGGGCCCCAGCATTTT. This gives the protein CASSQAEGGPQHF.

V and J are TRBV5-5 and TRBJ1-2; tentatively, D is TRBD1 (5 bases). CDR1 and CDR2 (germline): SGHKS, YYEKEE (reference sequence). The germline V and J ends were trimmed by 4 bases and 7 bases, with 17 bases remaining between them. This CDR3 comprises 14 residues. DNA for the CDR3: TGTGCCAGCAGCCCCGACCCAGGGAGGGCTGGCTACACCTTC. Translation gives CASSPDPGRAGYTF.

The V call is TRBV7-9, the J call TRBJ2-1; 7 nucleotides match TRBD1. This CDR3 spans 13 amino acids. Trimming cost V 2 bases and J 9 bases; bases outside gene matches: 4. Germline lookup yields CDR1 SEHNR and CDR2 FQNEAQ (reference sequence). The CDR3: CASSLTGVGEQFF. In DNA, the CDR3 is TGTGCCAGCAGCTTAACAGGGGTGGGTGAGCAGTTCTTC.

The chain carries TRBV6-5 and TRBJ1-1, with 9 bases that match TRBD1. Germline CDR1 reads MNHEY; CDR2 reads SVGAGI. The CDR3 has 15 residues. V was pared by 4 bases and J by 6 bases, with 9 bases of the junction left unmatched. CDR3 DNA: TGTGCCAGCAGTTCCGCGGGGACAGGGCCACCTGAAGCTTTCTTT. It encodes CASSSAGTGPPEAFF.

This chain links TRBV24-1 with TRBJ1-5; D gene uncertain. Germline V gene data show CDR1 as KGHDR and CDR2 as SFDVKD. V lost 1 base and J lost 4, with 7 bases in between. This CDR3 comprises 14 residues. Written as DNA, the CDR3 is TGTGCCACCAGTGATTTAGCAGGAAATCAGCCCCAGCATTTT. Translation: CATSDLAGNQPQHF.

The J gene is TRBJ2-5, the V gene TRBV2; tentative D call: TRBD1 (6 bases). The germline gives CDR1 SNHLY, CDR2 FYNNEI. There are 14 residues in the CDR3. With 7 bases removed from V and 3 bases from J, the gap between germline ends came to 15 bases. The CDR3 bases are TGTGCCAGCAAGGGAACAGGGTGGGAAGAGACCCAGTACTTC. Translation gives CASKGTGWEETQYF.

There are a few counts of this clone. V and J are TRBV28 and TRBJ2-3; 7 bases fit TRBD2. CDR3 size: 16 residues. Germline values: CDR1 MDHEN, CDR2 SYDVKM. Losses at the gene ends were 4 bases for V and 2 bases for J; bases not matched to a gene: 9. The CDR3 region has the DNA TGTGCCAGCAGTTCAAGAGCGGGGCAAATCACAGATACGCAGTATTTT. Protein product: CASSSRAGQITDTQYF.